The 6 T cell receptor beta chains reported below all come from one sample, sequenced in a study of T cells in Graves' hyperthyroidism and ophthalmopathy. The source material, RNA transcripts, was used to amplify TCR beta CDR3 regions. During a first-round RT-PCR of the TCR CDR3, the HTBI primer set was used. Each CDR3 protein is one row after TCRdb ran MiXCR on the multiplex PCR reads. The sample lists a few hundred thousand distinct CDR3 sequences; 15% to 20% were seen once. Sequences were obtained from blood. These receptors were obtained from a woman aged 25 to 39 with Graves' ophthalmopathy.

This clonotype showed up many times. This chain links TRBV20-1 with TRBJ2-7; 9 bases fit TRBD2. CDR1 and CDR2 from the germline V gene are DFQATT and SNEGSKA (reference sequence). The CDR3 loop spans 14 amino acids. V dropped 4 bases and J dropped 2; count of bases not matched to a gene: 6. DNA of the CDR3: TGCAGTGCTACCGAAGCGGGAGGTACCTACGAGCAGTACTTC. Amino acid sequence: CSATEAGGTYEQYF.

The V call is TRBV4-3, the J call TRBJ2-2; TRBD2 agrees at 12 bases. CDR1 LGHNA and CDR2 YSLEER come from the germline V gene. Trimming cost V 1 base and J 1 base; bases outside gene matches: 1. This CDR3 has 17 residues. DNA for the CDR3: TGCGCCAGCAGCCAAGTGACTAGCGGGAGGAACACCGGGGAGCTGTTTTTT. Translation: CASSQVTSGRNTGELFF.

This clonotype was recorded at least ten times. The chain links TRBV11-2 to TRBJ1-6; 9 bases are a match to TRBD1. This CDR3 region has 15 residues. Germline CDR1 and CDR2: SGHAT and FQNNGV. Trimming removed 5 bases from V and 7 bases from J; junction bases left unmatched: 6. The CDR3, as DNA: TGTGCCAGCAGCCCGACGGACAGGGGCAATTCACCCCTCCACTTT. This sequence encodes CASSPTDRGNSPLHF.

Comment on this clonotype: One junction end does not reproduce the germline sequence, and a read error may be involved. This chain links TRBV4-3 with TRBJ2-7; TRBD2 aligns across 9 bases. The CDR3 is made up of 15 amino acids. CDR1 and CDR2 (germline): LGHNA, YSLEER. In DNA, the CDR3 is TGCGCCAGCAGCCAAGAACTAGCGGGCTCCTACGGGCAGTACTTC. It yields the protein CASSQELAGSYGQYF.

This clonotype showed up many times. For the CDR3, the DNA is TGTGCCAGCAGTTTAGGGGCCGGGACCCAGGATTCACCCCTCCACTTT. Its protein product is CASSLGAGTQDSPLHF. The rearrangement uses TRBV12-3 or TRBV12-4 and TRBJ1-6; a possible D gene is TRBD1 (5 bases). The CDR3 length is 16 residues. Trimming removed 1 base from V and 8 bases from J, with 15 bases in between.

The rearrangement links TRBV4-2 to TRBJ1-6; D is unclear. Trimming pared 1 base from V and 7 bases from J, leaving 14 bases between. The CDR3 extends over 16 amino acids. Germline V gene data show CDR1 as LGHNA and CDR2 as YNFKEQ. CDR3 sequence reads: CASSQAERVRNSPLHF. CDR3 DNA: TGTGCCAGCAGCCAAGCGGAGAGGGTTAGAAATTCACCCCTCCACTTT.